This T cell receptor beta chain is from a study of T cells in Graves' hyperthyroidism and ophthalmopathy. Amplified TCR beta CDR3 regions came from RNA transcripts. First-round RT-PCR targeting the TCR CDR3 was performed with the HTBI primer set. Via MiXCR, TCRdb re-called the multiplex PCR reads, giving one row per CDR3 protein. The data contain roughly 510,000 distinct CDR3 sequences, over 35% of them singletons. In the case of this clonotype: Its antigen is not known.

The study based diagnoses on clinical symptoms, serum thyroxine and TRAb, thyroid ultrasound and orbital computed tomography. The study's findings and limits: Most thyroid clonotypes that were expanded above 0.001 also turned up in blood. Ophthalmopathy prediction by the model preceded onset by a median roughly 6.3 months.

V was clipped by 0 bases and J by 10 bases, with 6 bases between them. Germline loops: CDR1 MNHEY, CDR2 SVGEGT. This CDR3 region has 11 residues. The chain carries TRBV6-2 or TRBV6-3 and TRBJ2-5; TRBD1 might be the D (5 bases). The sequencing input was peripheral blood or thyroid tissue (not recorded which). The receptor's source is an adult woman with Graves' disease, either hyperthyroidism or ophthalmopathy (not recorded which). This CDR3 is CASSYSTVQYF. As DNA, the CDR3 is TGTGCCAGCAGTTACTCGACAGTCCAGTACTTC.